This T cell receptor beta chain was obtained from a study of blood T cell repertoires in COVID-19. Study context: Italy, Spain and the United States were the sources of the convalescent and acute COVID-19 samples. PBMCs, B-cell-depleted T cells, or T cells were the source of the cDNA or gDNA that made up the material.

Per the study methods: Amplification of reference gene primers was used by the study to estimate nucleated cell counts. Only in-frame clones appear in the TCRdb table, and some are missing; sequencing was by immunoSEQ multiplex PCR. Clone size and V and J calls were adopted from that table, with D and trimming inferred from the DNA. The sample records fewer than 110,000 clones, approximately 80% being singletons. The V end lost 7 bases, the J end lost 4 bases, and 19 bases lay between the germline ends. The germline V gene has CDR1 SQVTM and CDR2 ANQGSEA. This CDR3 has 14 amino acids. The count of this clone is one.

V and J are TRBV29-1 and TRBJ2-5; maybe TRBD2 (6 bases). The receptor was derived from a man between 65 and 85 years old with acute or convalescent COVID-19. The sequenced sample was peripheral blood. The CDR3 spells CSAQAGQRGETQYF. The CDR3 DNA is TGCAGCGCCCAGGCGGGGCAGAGAGGAGAGACCCAGTACTTC.